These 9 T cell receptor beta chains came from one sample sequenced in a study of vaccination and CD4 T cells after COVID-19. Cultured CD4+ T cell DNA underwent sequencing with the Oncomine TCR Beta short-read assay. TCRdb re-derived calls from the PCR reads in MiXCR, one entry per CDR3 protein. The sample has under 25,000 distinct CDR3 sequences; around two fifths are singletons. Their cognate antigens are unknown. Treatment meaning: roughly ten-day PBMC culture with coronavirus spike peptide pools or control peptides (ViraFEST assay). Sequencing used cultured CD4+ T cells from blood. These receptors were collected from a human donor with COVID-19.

The CDR3 nucleotides read TGCGCCAGCAGTGAGTTGAAGGGATTTAGGCAAGAGACCCAGTACTTC. Amino acid sequence: CASSELKGFRQETQYF. The gene calls are TRBV10-1 and TRBJ2-5; D is unclear. There are 16 residues in the CDR3. Trimming pared 1 base from V and 2 bases from J, leaving 14 bases between. The germline CDR1 and CDR2 sequences are WNHNN and SYGVQD (reference sequence).

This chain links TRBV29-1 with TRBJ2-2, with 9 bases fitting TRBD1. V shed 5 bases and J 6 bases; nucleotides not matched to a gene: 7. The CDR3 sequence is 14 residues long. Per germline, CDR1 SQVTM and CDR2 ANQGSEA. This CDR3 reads CSVRTGEASGELFF. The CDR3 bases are TGCAGCGTTAGGACAGGGGAAGCATCCGGGGAGCTGTTTTTT.

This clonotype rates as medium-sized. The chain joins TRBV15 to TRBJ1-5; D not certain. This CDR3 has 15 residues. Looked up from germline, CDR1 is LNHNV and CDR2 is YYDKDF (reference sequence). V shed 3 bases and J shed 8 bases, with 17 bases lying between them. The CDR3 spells CATSSGEDLGKPQHF. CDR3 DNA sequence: TGTGCCACCAGCAGCGGGGAGGACCTCGGCAAGCCCCAGCATTTT. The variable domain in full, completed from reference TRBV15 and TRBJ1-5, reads DAMVIQNPRYQVTQFGKPVTLSCSQTLNHNVMYWYQQKSSQAPKLLFHYYDKDFNNEADTPDNFQSRRPNTSFCFLDIRSPGLGDTAMYLCATSSGEDLGKPQHFGDGTRLSIL.

The CDR3 coding sequence is TGTGCCATCAGTGACAAGTACGAGCAGTACTTC. Its protein product is CAISDKYEQYF. The genes are TRBV10-3 and TRBJ2-7; D is unclear. Trimming removed 3 bases at V and 4 bases at J, with 4 bases between. The CDR3 length is 11 residues. Germline lookup yields CDR1 ENHRY and CDR2 SYGVKD.

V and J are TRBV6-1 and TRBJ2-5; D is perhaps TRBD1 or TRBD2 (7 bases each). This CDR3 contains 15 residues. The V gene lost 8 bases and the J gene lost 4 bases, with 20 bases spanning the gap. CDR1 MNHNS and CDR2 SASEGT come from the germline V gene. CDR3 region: CASQGGRGLRETQYF. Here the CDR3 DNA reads TGTGCCAGCCAGGGGGGGCGGGGATTGAGAGAGACCCAGTACTTC.

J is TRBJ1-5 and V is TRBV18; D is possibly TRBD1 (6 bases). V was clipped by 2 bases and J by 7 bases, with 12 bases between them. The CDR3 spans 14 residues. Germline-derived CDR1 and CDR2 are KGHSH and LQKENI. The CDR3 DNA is TGTGCCAGCTCACCAAGTGGGGGCGGGCAGCCCCAGCATTTT. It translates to CASSPSGGGQPQHF.

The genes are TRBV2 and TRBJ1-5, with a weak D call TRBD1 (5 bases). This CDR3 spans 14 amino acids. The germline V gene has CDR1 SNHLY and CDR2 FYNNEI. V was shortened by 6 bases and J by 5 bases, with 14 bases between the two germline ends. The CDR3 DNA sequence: TGTGCCAGCAGGGGACTGACGGTGGATCAGCCCCAGCATTTT. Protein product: CASRGLTVDQPQHF.

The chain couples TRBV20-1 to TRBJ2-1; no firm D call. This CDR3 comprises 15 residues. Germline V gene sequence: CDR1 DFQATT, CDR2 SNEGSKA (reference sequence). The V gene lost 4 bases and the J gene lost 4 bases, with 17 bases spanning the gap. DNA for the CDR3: TGCAGTGCTAAGGCTAGTCGGTCTCATTACAATGAGCAGTTCTTC. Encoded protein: CSAKASRSHYNEQFF.

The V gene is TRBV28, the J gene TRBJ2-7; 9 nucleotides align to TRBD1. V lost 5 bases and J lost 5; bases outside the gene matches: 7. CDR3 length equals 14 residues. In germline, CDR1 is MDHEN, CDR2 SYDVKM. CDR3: CASSPGQGMHEQYF. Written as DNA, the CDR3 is TGTGCCAGCAGTCCGGGACAGGGAATGCACGAGCAGTACTTC.